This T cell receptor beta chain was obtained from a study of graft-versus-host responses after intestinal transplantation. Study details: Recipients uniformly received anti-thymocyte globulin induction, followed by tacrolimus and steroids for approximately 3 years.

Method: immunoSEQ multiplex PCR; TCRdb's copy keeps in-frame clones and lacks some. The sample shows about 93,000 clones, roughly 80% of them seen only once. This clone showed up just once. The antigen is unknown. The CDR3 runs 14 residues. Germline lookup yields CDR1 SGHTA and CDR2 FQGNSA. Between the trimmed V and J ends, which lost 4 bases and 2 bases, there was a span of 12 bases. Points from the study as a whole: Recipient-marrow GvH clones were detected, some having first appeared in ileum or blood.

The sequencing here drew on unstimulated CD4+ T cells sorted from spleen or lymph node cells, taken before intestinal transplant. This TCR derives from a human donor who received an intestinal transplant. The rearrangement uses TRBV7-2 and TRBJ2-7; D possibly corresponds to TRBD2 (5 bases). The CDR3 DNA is TGTGCCAGCAGCTCACCTACTAGTGCCTACGAGCAGTACTTC. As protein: CASSSPTSAYEQYF.